Listed here is a single T cell receptor beta chain. Per the authors' pipeline: Amplification of reference gene primers was used by the study to estimate nucleated cell counts. Profiling relied on immunoSEQ multiplex PCR, and the TCRdb table lists in-frame clones only, not all of them. V and J calls and clone size are given by that table; D and trimming were obtained from the DNA. This sample carries 200,000 to 250,000 clones, 65% to 90% of them seen once, and the ten largest clones take about 4.5%. The data originate from a study of blood T cell repertoires in COVID-19. Overall study context: From T cells, B-cell-depleted T cells, or PBMCs came the material, which was cDNA or gDNA.

Germline V gives CDR1 SGHNT, CDR2 YYREEE (reference sequence). V lost 0 bases, J lost 0 bases, and 5 bases stayed unmatched. The CDR3 sequence is 18 residues long. Sequencing was done on a sample of peripheral blood. This receptor was taken from a man aged 45-65 years with acute or convalescent COVID-19. This rearrangement joins TRBV5-4 to TRBJ1-6; TRBD1 aligns across 8 bases. The chain's CDR3 is CASSLGRTGSSYNSPLHF. For the CDR3, the DNA is TGTGCCAGCAGCTTGGGGAGGACAGGGAGCTCCTATAATTCACCCCTCCACTTT.